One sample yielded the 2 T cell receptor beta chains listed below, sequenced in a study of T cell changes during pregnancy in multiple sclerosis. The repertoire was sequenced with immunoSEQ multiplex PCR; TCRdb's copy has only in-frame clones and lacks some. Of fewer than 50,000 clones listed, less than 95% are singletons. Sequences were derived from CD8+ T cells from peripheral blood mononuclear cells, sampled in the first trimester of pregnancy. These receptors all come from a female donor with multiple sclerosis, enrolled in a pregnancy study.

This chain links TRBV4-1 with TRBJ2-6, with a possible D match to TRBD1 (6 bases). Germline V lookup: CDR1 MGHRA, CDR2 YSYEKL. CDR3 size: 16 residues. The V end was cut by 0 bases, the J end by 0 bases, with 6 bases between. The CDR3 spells CASSQDRGSGANVLTF. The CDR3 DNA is TGCGCCAGCAGCCAAGACAGGGGCTCTGGGGCCAACGTCCTGACTTTC.

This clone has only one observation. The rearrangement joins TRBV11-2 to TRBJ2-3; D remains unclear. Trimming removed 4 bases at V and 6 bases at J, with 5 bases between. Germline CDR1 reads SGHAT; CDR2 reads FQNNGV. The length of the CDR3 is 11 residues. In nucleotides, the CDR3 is TGTGCCAGCAGCTACACCGATACGCAGTATTTT. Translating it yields CASSYTDTQYF.